This T cell receptor (beta chain) was sequenced in a study of T cell repertoires in cytomegalovirus infection. The germline CDR1 and CDR2 sequences are SNHLY and FYNNEI. The CDR3 extends over 16 amino acids. V lost 6 bases, J lost 1 base, and 18 bases lay in between. One entry per CDR3 protein, called by TCRdb with MiXCR from the reads. The data contain roughly 240,000 distinct CDR3 sequences, 6.5% of them seen just once; the ten biggest clones take up about 6%. This clonotype was seen ten or more times. This receptor was obtained from a human donor in good health (CMV status not recorded). Some clones in this sample may be carry-over from other donors' samples. The genes are TRBV2 and TRBJ1-1; TRBD1 might be the D (6 bases). The sequenced sample consisted of PBMCs. The CDR3 nucleotides are TGTGCCAGCAGCGACTACCTCACAGGGCCGAACACTGAAGCTTTCTTT. Its translation: CASSDYLTGPNTEAFF. The full variable domain, completed using reference TRBV2 and TRBJ1-1, is EPEVTQTPSHQVTQMGQEVILRCVPISNHLYFYWYRQILGQKVEFLVSFYNNEISEKSEIFDDQFSVERPDGSNFTLKIRSTKLEDSAMYFCASSDYLTGPNTEAFFGQGTRLTVV.